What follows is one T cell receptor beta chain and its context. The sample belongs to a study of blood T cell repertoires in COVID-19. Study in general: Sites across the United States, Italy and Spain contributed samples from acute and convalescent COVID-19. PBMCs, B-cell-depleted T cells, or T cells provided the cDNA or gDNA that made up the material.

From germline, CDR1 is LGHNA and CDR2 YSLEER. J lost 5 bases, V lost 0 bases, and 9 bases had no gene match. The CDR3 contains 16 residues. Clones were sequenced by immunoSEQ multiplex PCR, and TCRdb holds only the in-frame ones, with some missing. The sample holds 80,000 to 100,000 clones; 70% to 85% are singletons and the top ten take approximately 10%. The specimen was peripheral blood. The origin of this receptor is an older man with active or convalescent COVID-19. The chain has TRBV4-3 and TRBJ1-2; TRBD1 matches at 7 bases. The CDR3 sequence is CASSQDRLRQGYGYTF. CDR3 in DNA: TGCGCCAGCAGCCAAGATCGCTTGCGACAGGGTTATGGCTACACCTTC.